Below, 28 T cell receptor beta chains from the same sample are listed, as sequenced in a study of cytomegalovirus exposure and HLA in healthy donors (dated by TCRdb to 2015 to 2018). Libraries were made using the immunoSEQ multiplex PCR assay. For the multiplex PCR, a mixture combining 60 forward primers for TCR Vbeta segments and 13 reverse primers for TCR Jbeta segments was used. TCRdb carries this immuneACCESS record with in-frame sequences only. Its versions omit some clonotypes, under half of them owing to an unresolved V gene in the studies checked, with the rest unexplained. This sample is represented by 90,000 to 100,000 clones; 70% to 80% of them were singletons. The leading ten clones occupy roughly 19% of the sample. Material for sequencing was PBMCs. Receptor source: a woman in her fifties or sixties in good health and CMV-seropositive.

The J gene is TRBJ2-5, the V gene TRBV7-3, with TRBD2 as a possible D gene (6 bases). The CDR3 spans 13 residues. V shed 1 base and J shed 7 bases, with 10 bases lying between them. Germline assignment: CDR1 SGHTA and CDR2 FQGTGA. As DNA, the CDR3 is TGTGCCAGCAGCTTAAGTCCGGAGGGGACCCAGTACTTC. Translating gives CASSLSPEGTQYF.

The chain combines TRBV6-6 with TRBJ2-1; 8 nucleotides align to TRBD1. This CDR3 is 15 amino acids long. Germline CDR1 is MNHNY and CDR2 is SVGAGI (reference sequence). The J segment lost 2 bases and the V segment lost 7 bases, leaving 7 bases of the junction unmatched. CDR3 in amino acids: CASKLEQGAYNEQFF. CDR3 DNA: TGTGCCAGCAAACTGGAACAGGGGGCCTACAATGAGCAGTTCTTC.

The chain uses TRBV5-4 and TRBJ2-3; TRBD2 aligns across 10 bases. J gave up 6 bases and V 5 bases, and 9 bases lay outside the gene matches. This CDR3 region has 15 residues. Germline V gene lookup returns CDR1 SGHNT and CDR2 YYREEE (reference sequence). The DNA for the CDR3 is TGTGCCAGCAGTTACCTAGCGGGAGAAAGGGATACGCAGTATTTT. Amino acids: CASSYLAGERDTQYF.

Worth noting for this clone: Compared with germline, one end of the junction differs, possibly owing to a read error. This sequence joins TRBV7-9 and TRBJ2-7; 7 nucleotides line up with TRBD1. CDR3 size: 13 residues. Germline V gene data show CDR1 as SEHNR and CDR2 as FQNEAQ (reference sequence). DNA of the CDR3: TGTTCCAGCAGTTTGACAGGGTACAACGAGCAGTACTTC. It codes for CSSSLTGYNEQYF.

The chain carries TRBV7-6 and TRBJ1-5, with 9 bases fitting TRBD1. CDR3 length: 16 amino acids. The V segment lost 5 bases and the J segment 1 base; nucleotides outside the gene matches: 6. From germline, CDR1 is SGHVS and CDR2 FNYEAQ. This CDR3 is CASSPGQGWSNQPQHF. For the CDR3, the DNA is TGTGCCAGCAGCCCGGGACAGGGTTGGAGCAATCAGCCCCAGCATTTT. The variable domain in full, with the rest retrieved from reference TRBV7-6 and TRBJ1-5, is GAGVSQSPRYKVTKRGQDVALRCDPISGHVSLYWYRQALGQGPEFLTYFNYEAQQDKSGLPNDRFSAERPEGSISTLTIQRTEQRDSAMYRCASSPGQGWSNQPQHFGDGTRLSIL.

As to this clone: The junction departs from the called germline gene at one end, perhaps through a read error. This chain joins TRBV7-7 and TRBJ2-5; 9 nucleotides agree with TRBD2. The CDR3 extends over 16 amino acids. Germline values: CDR1 SSHAT, CDR2 FNYEAQ (reference sequence). The CDR3 coding sequence is TGTGCTAGCAGCTTAGGCGGGAGGGGACCCCAAGAGACCCAGTACTTC. Protein: CASSLGGRGPQETQYF.

A few counts support this clone. V and J are TRBV6-1 and TRBJ1-1; D might be TRBD1 (5 bases). Germline assignment: CDR1 MNHNS and CDR2 SASEGT. The CDR3 sequence is 13 residues long. V shed 7 bases and J shed 1 base, with 10 bases lying between them. In DNA, the CDR3 is TGTGCCAGCATACAGGACCCGAACACTGAAGCTTTCTTT. Protein: CASIQDPNTEAFF.

This clone has just a few counts. V is TRBV30 and J is TRBJ1-2; D unresolved. V was trimmed by 2 bases and J by 0 bases, leaving 13 bases between them. The CDR3 is 15 residues long. Per germline, CDR1 GTSNPN and CDR2 SVGIG (reference sequence). CDR3 DNA sequence: TGTGCCTGGAGTCCCTGGAGGGCGGCTAACTATGGCTACACCTTC. This gives the protein CAWSPWRAANYGYTF.

The chain combines TRBV5-5 with TRBJ2-3; 7 nucleotides align to TRBD1. The V and J ends lost 4 bases and 3 bases, in that order; junction bases with no gene match: 14. The CDR3 has 17 amino acids. Germline V gene data show CDR1 as SGHKS and CDR2 as YYEKEE (reference sequence). Here the CDR3 DNA reads TGTGCCAGCAGCCCACGGCCGGCCAGGGGGAGTACAGATACGCAGTATTTT. Translated: CASSPRPARGSTDTQYF.

Concerning this clone itself: This CDR3 is also generated by other DNA sequences in the sample. The DNA for the CDR3 is TGTGCCAGCAGCTCTGGGCCGTATGGCTACACCTTC. Translating gives CASSSGPYGYTF. The chain employs TRBV5-6 and TRBJ1-2; no clear D gene. V was clipped by 3 bases and J by 5 bases, with 8 bases between them. CDR1 is SGHDT, CDR2 YYEEEE, per germline. This CDR3 is 12 amino acids long.

This clone occurred a few times. This rearrangement joins TRBV5-6 to TRBJ1-4, with 9 bases lining up with TRBD1. After removal of 3 bases from V and 7 bases from J, the junction contained 7 bases not matched to a gene. The germline V gene encodes CDR1 SGHDT and CDR2 YYEEEE. This CDR3 region has 15 residues. The CDR3 sequence is CASSSPGQGGEKLFF. For the CDR3, the DNA is TGTGCCAGCAGCTCCCCGGGACAGGGAGGTGAAAAACTGTTTTTT. Together with reference TRBV5-6 and TRBJ1-4, the CDR3 gives the full variable domain: DAGVTQSPTHLIKTRGQQVTLRCSPKSGHDTVSWYQQALGQGPQFIFQYYEEEERQRGNFPDRFSGHQFPNYSSELNVNALLLGDSALYLCASSSPGQGGEKLFFGSGTQLSVL.

The rearrangement uses TRBV19 and TRBJ1-5; D uncertain. The length of the CDR3 is 14 residues. The germline V gene encodes CDR1 LNHDA and CDR2 SQIVND (reference sequence). V dropped 5 bases and J dropped 7 bases, with 15 bases sitting between them. CDR3 region: CASSGSAAGQPQHF. DNA of the CDR3: TGTGCCAGTAGTGGGTCGGCAGCAGGCCAGCCCCAGCATTTT.

The J gene is TRBJ2-1, the V gene TRBV9; tentative D call: TRBD1 (6 bases). Trimming removed 4 bases from V and 8 bases from J, with 10 bases in between. This CDR3 spans 12 amino acids. Germline CDR1 is SGDLS and CDR2 is YYNGEE. This CDR3 is CASSPQGYEQFF. The CDR3 nucleotides read TGTGCCAGCAGCCCCCAGGGGTATGAGCAGTTCTTC. Complete variable domain (other parts from reference TRBV9 and TRBJ2-1): DSGVTQTPKHLITATGQRVTLRCSPRSGDLSVYWYQQSLDQGLQFLIQYYNGEERAKGNILERFSAQQFPDLHSELNLSSLELGDSALYFCASSPQGYEQFFGPGTRLTVL.

The chain couples TRBV5-1 to TRBJ2-5; possibly TRBD1 for D (6 bases). Germline V gives CDR1 SGHRS, CDR2 YFSETQ. Deletions cut 2 bases from V and 2 bases from J, with 10 bases between. CDR3 length: 14 residues. The DNA for the CDR3 is TGCGCCAGCAGCTTTTTCGGACAGCAAGAGACCCAGTACTTC. Translating gives CASSFFGQQETQYF.

The genes are TRBV10-3 and TRBJ2-7; D call uncertain. Trimming removed 4 bases at V and 5 bases at J, with 9 bases between. Per the germline V gene, CDR1 is ENHRY and CDR2 is SYGVKD. CDR3 length equals 12 residues. The DNA for the CDR3 is TGTGCCATCAGTGGGGCGTCGAACGAGCAGTACTTC. It encodes CAISGASNEQYF.

This chain joins TRBV27 and TRBJ2-3; maybe TRBD2 (6 bases). The germline gives CDR1 MNHEY, CDR2 SMNVEV (reference sequence). The V and J ends lost 6 bases and 4 bases respectively, with 14 bases between them. This CDR3 spans 14 amino acids. The CDR3 reads CASRSGGGADTQYF. The CDR3 DNA sequence: TGTGCCAGCAGGAGCGGAGGAGGGGCAGATACGCAGTATTTT.

V gene TRBV11-2 combines with J gene TRBJ2-1; D gene ambiguous. There are 15 residues in the CDR3. The germline gives CDR1 SGHAT, CDR2 FQNNGV. Trimming pared 5 bases from V and 10 bases from J, leaving 21 bases between. In nucleotides, the CDR3 is TGTGCCAGCAGCGGGTTGGCGGAACAACGGAAGGAGCAGTTCTTC. This translates into CASSGLAEQRKEQFF.

This rearrangement joins TRBV25-1 to TRBJ2-1; the match to TRBD1 covers 7 bases. The CDR3 contains 16 residues. CDR1 MGHDK and CDR2 SYGVNS come from the germline V gene. Germline trimming cut 5 bases from V and 5 bases from J; bases unmatched to any gene: 12. The CDR3 spells CASSSPSQGYHNEQFF. In DNA form, the CDR3 reads TGTGCCAGCAGTAGCCCGTCACAGGGGTACCACAATGAGCAGTTCTTC.

The chain joins TRBV18 to TRBJ2-2; 10 bases line up with TRBD1. From germline, CDR1 is KGHSH and CDR2 LQKENI. CDR3 length: 16 residues. Trimming took 4 bases from V and 4 from J; bases not matched to a gene: 6. CDR3 sequence: CASSRTGTGATGELFF. CDR3 nucleotides: TGTGCCAGCTCACGAACCGGGACAGGGGCCACCGGGGAGCTGTTTTTT.

This chain uses TRBV2 with TRBJ2-1, with 8 bases that match TRBD2. After removal of 6 bases from V and 4 bases from J, the junction contained 11 bases not matched to a gene. This CDR3 is built from 16 residues. CDR1 and CDR2 from the germline V gene are SNHLY and FYNNEI. This CDR3 reads CASSSPGGRTYNEQFF. In nucleotides, the CDR3 is TGTGCCAGCAGCTCCCCTGGCGGGAGGACTTACAATGAGCAGTTCTTC.

This chain uses TRBV5-4 with TRBJ2-2; D is ambiguous. Trimming took 2 bases from V and 7 from J, leaving 6 bases between them. The CDR3 runs 12 residues. Germline CDR1 and CDR2: SGHNT and YYREEE (reference sequence). The CDR3 here is CASSLPGGELFF. CDR3 nucleotide sequence: TGTGCCAGCAGCTTACCGGGCGGGGAGCTGTTTTTT.

Regarding this clone: A junction boundary mismatches the germline segment, possibly from a read error. V is TRBV14 and J is TRBJ2-3, with 8 bases aligning to TRBD2. The germline gives CDR1 SGHDN, CDR2 FVKESK. The CDR3 spans 15 residues. The CDR3 DNA is TGTGCCAGCAGCCAAGTTTACAGCGGGAGTGATACGCCGTATTTT. Translated, it gives CASSQVYSGSDTPYF.

The chain joins TRBV11-2 to TRBJ2-7; no definite D call. V lost 1 base, J lost 4 bases, and 17 bases lay in between. The CDR3 sequence is 16 residues long. Germline loops: CDR1 SGHAT, CDR2 FQNNGV. CDR3 protein: CASSLASGGAVYEQYF. For the CDR3, the DNA is TGTGCCAGCAGCTTAGCGAGTGGTGGAGCCGTTTACGAGCAGTACTTC.

This clone was detected only a few times. This CDR3 reads CASSINTEAFF. For the CDR3, the DNA is TGCGCCAGCAGCATAAACACTGAAGCTTTCTTT. The rearrangement uses TRBV5-1 and TRBJ1-1; the D is unclear. This CDR3 has 11 amino acids. CDR1 and CDR2 from the germline V gene are SGHRS and YFSETQ. V was shortened by 4 bases and J by 2 bases, with 3 bases between the two germline ends.

This clone was counted a few times. Here the CDR3 reads CASSPIRVGTNEKLFF. DNA for the CDR3: TGTGCCAGCAGCCCAATACGGGTCGGAACTAATGAAAAACTGTTTTTT. The chain couples TRBV2 to TRBJ1-4; D is unresolved. The germline CDR1 and CDR2 sequences are SNHLY and FYNNEI. Between the trimmed V and J ends, which lost 6 bases and 1 base, there was a span of 15 bases. This CDR3 has 16 residues.

The V gene is TRBV28, the J gene TRBJ1-6, with 12 positions matching TRBD1. This CDR3 region has 18 residues. The V gene's germline CDR1 is MDHEN and CDR2 SYDVKM. V was pared by 2 bases and J by 7 bases, with 9 bases of the junction left unmatched. The CDR3 here is CASSLLPGQGARNSPLHF. In DNA, the CDR3 is TGTGCCAGCAGTTTACTTCCGGGACAGGGGGCGAGGAATTCACCCCTCCACTTT.

V and J are TRBV7-2 and TRBJ2-3; no firm D call. Between the trimmed V and J ends, which lost 4 bases and 1 base, there was a span of 6 bases. The germline CDR1 and CDR2 sequences are SGHTA and FQGNSA. This CDR3 spans 13 amino acids. This chain's CDR3 is CASSSPGTDTQYF. The CDR3 DNA reads TGTGCCAGCAGCTCCCCCGGCACAGATACGCAGTATTTT.

With respect to this clone: A much larger clone differs by one base, so this may be a read error. The rearrangement joins TRBV6-6 to TRBJ1-1; TRBD1 is a possible D gene (5 bases). CDR3 length: 13 amino acids. The V gene's germline CDR1 is MNHNY and CDR2 SVGAGI (reference sequence). Between the trimmed V and J ends, which lost 2 bases and 1 base, there was a span of 5 bases. The CDR3 DNA follows: TGTGCCAGCAGTTACCAGGGGAACACTGAAGCTTTCTTT. Its translation is CASSYQGNTEAFF.